These T cell receptor beta chains were read from a single sample in a study of shared clonotypes between healthy human individuals. Sequencing was performed with immunoSEQ multiplex PCR; in TCRdb, only in-frame clones are kept and a portion is missing. The sample includes about 2 million clones, about 95% of them seen just once. Material: naive CD8+ T cells sorted from blood. The receptors derive from a man aged 18 to 30 in good health. The CDR3 runs from the conserved cysteine through the conserved F or W. A D gene is named only where the DNA matches it firmly. The size of a clone is reported for some rows only, either as once, few or many, or as a class for expanded clones.

CDR3aa	CDR3nt	abundance	j_gene	d_gene	v_gene
CASSQVWYSNQPQHF	TGCGCCAGCAGCCAAGTCTGGTATAGCAATCAGCCCCAGCATTTT	.	TRBJ1-5	.	TRBV4-3
CASGGGGWPREQYF	TGTGCCAGCGGGGGAGGTGGTTGGCCGAGAGAGCAGTACTTC	.	TRBJ2-7	.	TRBV2
CASSLGPRAEQYF	TGTGCCAGCAGCTTAGGACCCCGGGCCGAGCAGTACTTC	.	TRBJ2-7	.	TRBV7-6
CASRLPGGGTEAFF	TGCGCCAGCAGGCTCCCAGGGGGCGGAACTGAAGCTTTCTTT	.	TRBJ1-1	TRBD1	TRBV4-1
CASSFSGETQYF	TGTGCCAGCAGCTTTTCAGGGGAGACCCAGTACTTC	.	TRBJ2-5	.	TRBV7-9
CASSSSHRDSNQPQHF	TGTGCCAGCAGCTCTTCACACCGGGACTCAAATCAGCCCCAGCATTTT	.	TRBJ1-5	.	TRBV21-1
CATSSGGQSSYEQYF	TGTGCCACCAGCAGTGGAGGGCAGAGCTCCTACGAGCAGTACTTC	.	TRBJ2-7	.	TRBV15
CASSYGGWSNTGELFF	TGTGCCAGCAGTTACGGGGGGTGGTCGAACACCGGGGAGCTGTTTTTT	.	TRBJ2-2	.	TRBV6-5
CASSQDGREAGENNEQFF	TGCGCCAGCAGCCAAGACGGACGAGAGGCGGGAGAGAACAATGAGCAGTTCTTC	.	TRBJ2-1	TRBD2	TRBV4-1
CASSLVISNTGELFF	TGTGCCAGCAGCTTAGTTATCTCGAACACCGGGGAGCTGTTTTTT	.	TRBJ2-2	.	TRBV11-2
CASSSRLAGTSTDTQYF	TGTGCCAGCAGCTCCCGACTAGCGGGAACTAGCACAGATACGCAGTATTTT	.	TRBJ2-3	TRBD2	TRBV13
CASSLYDGDEKLFF	TGTGCCAGCAGCTTATATGACGGGGATGAAAAACTGTTTTTT	.	TRBJ1-4	.	TRBV7-8
CAGSTHTPEAFF	TGTGCCGGCAGCACCCATACCCCTGAAGCTTTCTTT	once	TRBJ1-1	.	TRBV7-9
CASSYLGGITDTQYF	TGTGCCAGCAGTTACCTGGGGGGAATCACAGATACGCAGTATTTT	.	TRBJ2-3	.	TRBV6-6
CASSLIYQGQILNTEAFF	TGTGCCAGCAGCCTTATATACCAGGGACAGATTTTGAACACTGAAGCTTTCTTT	.	TRBJ1-1	TRBD1	TRBV7-9
CATSEIGDSYGYTF	TGTGCCACCTCAGAGATAGGGGATTCCTATGGCTACACCTTC	.	TRBJ1-2	.	TRBV18
CASSPLRGREAFF	TGTGCCAGCAGCCCCCTCCGAGGCCGGGAAGCTTTCTTT	.	TRBJ1-1	.	TRBV13
CASSLLLGIGMEANEKLFF	TGTGCCAGCAGCTTACTGCTGGGGATAGGAATGGAGGCTAATGAAAAACTGTTTTTT	once	TRBJ1-4	.	TRBV7-9
CASSESAGGDNEQFF	TGTGCCAGCAGTGAATCTGCGGGGGGGGACAATGAGCAGTTCTTC	.	TRBJ2-1	TRBD2	TRBV6-1
CASSTGLAGGLGEQYF	TGTGCCAGCAGCACGGGACTAGCGGGAGGGCTTGGCGAGCAGTACTTC	.	TRBJ2-7	TRBD2	TRBV11-3
CASSLKEGRVPYEQYF	TGTGCCAGCAGCTTAAAAGAGGGCAGGGTCCCCTACGAGCAGTACTTC	.	TRBJ2-7	.	TRBV7-2
CASSRGFDYGYTF	TGTGCCAGCTCCAGGGGTTTTGACTATGGCTACACCTTC	.	TRBJ1-2	.	TRBV13
CASSLSGSETQYF	TGTGCCAGCAGTCTCTCGGGAAGCGAGACCCAGTACTTC	.	TRBJ2-5	.	TRBV27
CASSFGQIYGYTF	TGTGCCAGCAGTTTCGGACAGATCTATGGCTACACCTTC	.	TRBJ1-2	.	TRBV28
CASGLGGGANEQFF	TGTGCTAGTGGTTTGGGCGGGGGGGCAAATGAGCAGTTCTTC	once	TRBJ2-1	TRBD2	TRBV12-5
CASPTLPNEKLFF	TGTGCCAGCCCGACCCTTCCAAATGAAAAACTGTTTTTT	.	TRBJ1-4	.	TRBV19
CASSYEAANTGELFF	TGTGCCAGCAGTTACGAAGCTGCGAACACCGGGGAGCTGTTTTTT	.	TRBJ2-2	.	TRBV6-5
CASSIGQMQGGSNQPQHF	TGTGCCAGTAGTATAGGCCAAATGCAGGGGGGTAGCAATCAGCCCCAGCATTTT	.	TRBJ1-5	TRBD1	TRBV19
CASSVGQIYNEQFF	TGTGCCAGCAGCGTGGGACAGATCTACAATGAGCAGTTCTTC	.	TRBJ2-1	TRBD1	TRBV9
CASAAGGTDTQYF	TGTGCCAGCGCGGCGGGAGGAACAGATACGCAGTATTTT	.	TRBJ2-3	TRBD2	TRBV2
CASSVLAGIIADTQYF	TGTGCCAGCAGCGTACTAGCGGGAATAATCGCAGATACGCAGTATTTT	once	TRBJ2-3	TRBD2	TRBV7-9
CASSQDPGVSSYEQYF	TGCGCCAGCAGCCAAGATCCAGGGGTGAGCTCCTACGAGCAGTACTTC	once	TRBJ2-7	.	TRBV4-3
CASKGRETYNEQFF	TGTGCCAGTAAGGGCAGGGAGACCTACAATGAGCAGTTCTTC	.	TRBJ2-1	.	TRBV19
CASTDDRGRPFF	TGTGCCAGCACGGACGACAGGGGCCGACCGTTCTTC	.	TRBJ2-1	TRBD1	TRBV2
CASSSEDREAKAFF	TGTGCCAGCAGCTCAGAGGACAGGGAGGCGAAAGCTTTCTTT	.	TRBJ1-1	TRBD1	TRBV7-9
CSGYSYNEQFF	TGCAGCGGTTACTCCTACAATGAGCAGTTCTTC	.	TRBJ2-1	.	TRBV29-1